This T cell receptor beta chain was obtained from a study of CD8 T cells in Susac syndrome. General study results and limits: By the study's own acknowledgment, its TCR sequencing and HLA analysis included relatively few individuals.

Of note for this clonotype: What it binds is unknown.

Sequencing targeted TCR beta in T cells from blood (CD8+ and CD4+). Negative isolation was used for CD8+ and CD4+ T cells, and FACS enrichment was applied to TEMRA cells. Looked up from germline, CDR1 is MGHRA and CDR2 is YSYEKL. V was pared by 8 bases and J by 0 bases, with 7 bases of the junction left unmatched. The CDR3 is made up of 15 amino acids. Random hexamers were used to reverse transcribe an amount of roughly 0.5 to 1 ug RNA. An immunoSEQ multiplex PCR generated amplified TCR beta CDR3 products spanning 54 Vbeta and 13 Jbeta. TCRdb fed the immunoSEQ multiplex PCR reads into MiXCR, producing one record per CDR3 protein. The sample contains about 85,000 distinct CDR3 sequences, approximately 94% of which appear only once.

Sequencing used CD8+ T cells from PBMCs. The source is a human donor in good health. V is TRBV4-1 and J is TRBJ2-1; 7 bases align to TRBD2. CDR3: CASGLAGRSYNEQFF. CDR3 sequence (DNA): TGCGCCAGCGGCTTAGCGGGTCGCTCCTACAATGAGCAGTTCTTC.